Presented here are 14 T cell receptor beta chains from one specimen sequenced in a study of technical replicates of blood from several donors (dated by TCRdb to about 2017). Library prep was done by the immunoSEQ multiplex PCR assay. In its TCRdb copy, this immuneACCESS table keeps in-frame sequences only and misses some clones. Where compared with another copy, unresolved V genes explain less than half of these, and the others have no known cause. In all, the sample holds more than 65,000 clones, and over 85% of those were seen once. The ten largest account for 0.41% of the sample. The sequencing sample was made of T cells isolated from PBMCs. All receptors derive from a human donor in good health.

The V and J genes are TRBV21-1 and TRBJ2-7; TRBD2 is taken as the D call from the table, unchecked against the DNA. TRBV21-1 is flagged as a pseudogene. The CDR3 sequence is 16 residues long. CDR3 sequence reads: CASSHSLAGVRYEQYF. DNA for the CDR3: TGTGCCAGCAGCCACTCACTAGCGGGAGTGCGGTACGAGCAGTACTTC.

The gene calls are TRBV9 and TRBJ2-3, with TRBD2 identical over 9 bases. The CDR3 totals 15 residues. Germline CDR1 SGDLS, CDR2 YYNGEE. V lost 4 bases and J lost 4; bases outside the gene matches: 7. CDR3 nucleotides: TGTGCCAGCAGCCTTAGCGGGAGTACACCAGATACGCAGTATTTT. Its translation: CASSLSGSTPDTQYF. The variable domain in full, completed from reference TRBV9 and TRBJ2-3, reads DSGVTQTPKHLITATGQRVTLRCSPRSGDLSVYWYQQSLDQGLQFLIQYYNGEERAKGNILERFSAQQFPDLHSELNLSSLELGDSALYFCASSLSGSTPDTQYFGPGTRLTVL.

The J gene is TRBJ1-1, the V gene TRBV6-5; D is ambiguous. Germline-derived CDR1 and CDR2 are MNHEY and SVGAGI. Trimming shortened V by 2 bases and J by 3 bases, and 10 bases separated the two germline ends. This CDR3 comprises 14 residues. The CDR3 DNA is TGTGCCAGCAGTTACCGAAAAACGGACACTGAAGCTTTCTTT. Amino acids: CASSYRKTDTEAFF.

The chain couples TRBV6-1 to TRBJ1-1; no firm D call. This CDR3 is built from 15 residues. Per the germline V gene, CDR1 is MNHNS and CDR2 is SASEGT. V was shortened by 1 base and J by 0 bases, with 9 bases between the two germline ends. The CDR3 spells CASSEVRGVNTEAFF. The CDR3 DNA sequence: TGTGCCAGCAGTGAAGTTCGGGGAGTGAACACTGAAGCTTTCTTT.

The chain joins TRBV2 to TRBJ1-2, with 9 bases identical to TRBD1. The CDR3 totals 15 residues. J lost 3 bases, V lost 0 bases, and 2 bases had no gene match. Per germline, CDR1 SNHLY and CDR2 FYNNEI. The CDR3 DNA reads TGTGCCAGCAGTGAAGCGGGACAGGGTTACTATGGCTACACCTTC. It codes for CASSEAGQGYYGYTF.

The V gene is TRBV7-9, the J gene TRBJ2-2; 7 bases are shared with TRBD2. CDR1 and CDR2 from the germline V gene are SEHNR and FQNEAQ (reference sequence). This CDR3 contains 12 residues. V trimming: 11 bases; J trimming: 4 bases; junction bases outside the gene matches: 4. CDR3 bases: TGTGCCGCCCCGGGAGGCACCGGGGAGCTGTTTTTT. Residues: CAAPGGTGELFF.

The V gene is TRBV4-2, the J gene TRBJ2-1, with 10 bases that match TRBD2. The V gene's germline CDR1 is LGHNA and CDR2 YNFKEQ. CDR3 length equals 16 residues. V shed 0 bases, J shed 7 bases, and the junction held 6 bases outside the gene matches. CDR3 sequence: CASSQDWSGRENEQFF. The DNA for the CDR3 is TGTGCCAGCAGCCAAGATTGGAGCGGGAGGGAGAATGAGCAGTTCTTC.

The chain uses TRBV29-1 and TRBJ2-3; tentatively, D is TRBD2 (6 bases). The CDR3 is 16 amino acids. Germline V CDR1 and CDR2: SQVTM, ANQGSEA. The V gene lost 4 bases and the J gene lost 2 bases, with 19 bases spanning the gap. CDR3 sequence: CSVAGDSESYTDTQYF. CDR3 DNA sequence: TGCAGCGTTGCGGGGGATAGTGAGTCTTACACAGATACGCAGTATTTT.

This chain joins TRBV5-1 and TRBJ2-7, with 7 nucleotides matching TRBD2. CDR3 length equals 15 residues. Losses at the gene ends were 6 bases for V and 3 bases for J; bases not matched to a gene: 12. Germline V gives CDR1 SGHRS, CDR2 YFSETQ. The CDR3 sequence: CASTIGRGLLYEQYF. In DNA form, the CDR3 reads TGCGCCAGCACCATAGGGAGGGGCCTTCTCTACGAGCAGTACTTC.

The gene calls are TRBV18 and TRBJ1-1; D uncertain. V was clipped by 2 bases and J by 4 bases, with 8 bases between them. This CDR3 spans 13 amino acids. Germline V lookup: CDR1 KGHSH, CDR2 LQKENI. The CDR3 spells CASSPVEGTEAFF. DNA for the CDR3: TGTGCCAGCTCACCAGTTGAGGGCACTGAAGCTTTCTTT.

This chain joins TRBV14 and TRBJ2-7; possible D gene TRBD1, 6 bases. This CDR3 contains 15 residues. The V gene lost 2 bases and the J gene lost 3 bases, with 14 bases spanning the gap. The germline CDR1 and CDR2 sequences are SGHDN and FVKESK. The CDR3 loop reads CASSQFLGGFYEQYF. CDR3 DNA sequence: TGTGCCAGCAGCCAATTCTTAGGGGGTTTCTACGAGCAGTACTTC.

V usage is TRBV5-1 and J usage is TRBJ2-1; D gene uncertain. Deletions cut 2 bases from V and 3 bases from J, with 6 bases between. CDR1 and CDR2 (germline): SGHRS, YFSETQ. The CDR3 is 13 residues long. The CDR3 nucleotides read TGCGCCAGCAGCTTTAGATACTACAATGAGCAGTTCTTC. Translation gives CASSFRYYNEQFF.

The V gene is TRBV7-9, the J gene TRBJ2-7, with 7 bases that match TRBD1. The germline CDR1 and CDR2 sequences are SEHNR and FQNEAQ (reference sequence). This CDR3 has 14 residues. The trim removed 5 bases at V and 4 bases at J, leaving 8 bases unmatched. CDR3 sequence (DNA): TGTGCCAGCAGCCACCGGGACAGTGATTACGAGCAGTACTTC. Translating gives CASSHRDSDYEQYF.

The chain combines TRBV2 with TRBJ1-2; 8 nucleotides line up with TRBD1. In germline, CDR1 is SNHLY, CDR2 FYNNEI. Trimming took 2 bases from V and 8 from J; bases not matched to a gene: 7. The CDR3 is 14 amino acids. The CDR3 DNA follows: TGTGCCAGCAGTGAAAGGCAGGGGGCGAAAGGCTACACCTTC. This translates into CASSERQGAKGYTF. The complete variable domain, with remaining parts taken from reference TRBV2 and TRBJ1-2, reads EPEVTQTPSHQVTQMGQEVILRCVPISNHLYFYWYRQILGQKVEFLVSFYNNEISEKSEIFDDQFSVERPDGSNFTLKIRSTKLEDSAMYFCASSERQGAKGYTFGSGTRLTVV.